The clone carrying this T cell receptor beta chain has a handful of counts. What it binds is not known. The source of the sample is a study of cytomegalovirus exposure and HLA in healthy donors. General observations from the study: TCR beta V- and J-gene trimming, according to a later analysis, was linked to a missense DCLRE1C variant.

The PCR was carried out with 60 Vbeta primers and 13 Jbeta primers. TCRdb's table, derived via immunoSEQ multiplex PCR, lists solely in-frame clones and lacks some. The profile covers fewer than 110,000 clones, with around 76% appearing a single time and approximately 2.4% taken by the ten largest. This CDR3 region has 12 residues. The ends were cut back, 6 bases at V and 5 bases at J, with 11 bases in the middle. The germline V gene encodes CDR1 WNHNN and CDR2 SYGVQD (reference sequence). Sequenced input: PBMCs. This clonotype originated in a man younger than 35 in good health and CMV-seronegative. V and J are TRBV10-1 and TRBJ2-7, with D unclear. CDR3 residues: CASSRGIDEQYF. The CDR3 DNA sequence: TGCGCCAGCAGCCGAGGCATCGACGAGCAGTACTTC.